This T cell receptor (beta chain) stems from a study of cytomegalovirus exposure and HLA in healthy donors. Study-wide findings and caveats: Most likely, a cluster of highly shared sequence variants arose as a sequencing artifact.

The PCR made use of 60 Vbeta and 13 Jbeta primers. This table comes from immunoSEQ multiplex PCR, and its TCRdb copy is limited to in-frame clones, with some not included. The table lists 120,000 or so clones, roughly 15% of them singletons. Germline assignment: CDR1 SEHNR and CDR2 FQNEAQ (reference sequence). This CDR3 is 14 amino acids long. Trimming took 5 bases from V and 5 from J; bases not matched to a gene: 6. Notes on this clone: The antigen is undetermined.

This receptor was obtained from a female donor in good health and CMV-seropositive. The chain combines TRBV7-9 with TRBJ2-1; 7 nucleotides agree with TRBD2. The sample taken for sequencing was PBMCs. CDR3 nucleotide sequence: TGTGCCAGCAGCCTAACTAGCGCTAACAATGAGCAGTTCTTC. This codes for CASSLTSANNEQFF.